This entry is about one T cell receptor beta chain. Its antigen remains unidentified. In making TCR cDNA, 5'RACE template switching added a universal primer site and UMIs to it. One entry per CDR3 protein, called by TCRdb with MiXCR from the 5' RACE reads. The sample records about 350,000 distinct CDR3 sequences, roughly 4.3% being singletons. V was clipped by 1 base and J by 7 bases; unmatched bases: 6. Germline V gives CDR1 SEHNR, CDR2 FQNEAQ (reference sequence). The CDR3 covers 14 residues. The sample originates from a study of T cells after yellow fever vaccination. Regarding the study as a whole: Clones that expanded after primary vaccination mostly reappeared after the booster (just over 95% CD4, approximately 85% CD8).

The chain couples TRBV7-9 to TRBJ1-2, with 7 bases fitting TRBD1. The sequenced sample was PBMCs, obtained 5 days after the yellow fever booster vaccination. The receptor's source is a man aged 18 to 30 who received the YFV17D yellow fever vaccine. In DNA form, the CDR3 reads TGTGCCAGCAGCTTAGGACAGGGAACCGTTGGCTACACCTTC. The encoded protein is CASSLGQGTVGYTF.